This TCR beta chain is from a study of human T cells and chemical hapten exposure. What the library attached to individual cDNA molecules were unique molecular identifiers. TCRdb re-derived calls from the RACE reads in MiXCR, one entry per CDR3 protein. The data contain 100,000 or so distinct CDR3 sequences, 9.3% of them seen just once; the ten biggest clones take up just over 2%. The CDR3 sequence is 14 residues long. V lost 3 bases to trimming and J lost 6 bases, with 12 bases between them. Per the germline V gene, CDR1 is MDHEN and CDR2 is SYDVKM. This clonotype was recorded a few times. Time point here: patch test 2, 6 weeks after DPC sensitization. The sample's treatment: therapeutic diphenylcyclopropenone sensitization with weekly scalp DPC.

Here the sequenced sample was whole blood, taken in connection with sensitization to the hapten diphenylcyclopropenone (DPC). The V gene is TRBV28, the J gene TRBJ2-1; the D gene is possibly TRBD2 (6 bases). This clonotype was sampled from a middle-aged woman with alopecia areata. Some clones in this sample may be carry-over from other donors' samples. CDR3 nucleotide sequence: TGTGCCAGCAGTTTCCGCGGGACGGCCAATGAGCAGTTCTTC. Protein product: CASSFRGTANEQFF.